This TCR beta chain comes out of a study of blood T cell repertoires in COVID-19 (dated by TCRdb to 2018 to 2020). Regarding the complete study: Samples from collaborators originated in the United States, Italy and Spain and spanned both the acute and convalescent phases of COVID-19. The prospective study material was composed of cDNA or gDNA derived from T cells, B-cell-depleted T cells, or PBMCs. Subjects who had been exposed to COVID-19, were actively infected with it, or had recovered from it provided the deeply sampled blood TCRbeta repertoires that made up the dataset. The repertoires were released in a freely available public database meant as a resource for research on the immune response to SARS-CoV-2. The samples were drawn from two sources: the first 160 participants of the ongoing ImmuneRACE study, and 1,000 to 1,500 subjects contributed by 6 global collaborators. The sample metadata nearly always contained a de-identified subject ID, COVID-19 status, age in years and sex. HLA class I and class II types, where available, came from metadata supplied by the sample provider rather than from assay-based typing.

Whole blood was collected in K2EDTA tubes by collaborating institutions according to the institutions' own protocols. For TCRbeta analysis, collaborators shipped samples as frozen whole blood, isolated PBMCs, or DNA extracted from either of those sample types. Reading the germline V gene gives CDR1 SGDLS and CDR2 YYNGEE. The CDR3 goes from the cysteine to the phenylalanine over 15 residues. The DNA shown is the 45-base CDR3, in frame from base 1. V and J are trimmed by 4 bases and 6 bases, and the gene matches miss 9 bases of the junction. TCRbeta CDR3 regions were amplified from genomic DNA using the immunoSEQ Assay, a bias-controlled multiplex PCR. The paper's processing steps were these. Nucleated cell counts per sample were estimated from amplification of reference gene primers within the assay. To quantify the absolute abundance of each unique TCRbeta CDR3 rearrangement, sequence reads were collapsed and filtered. Productive Simpson clonality was computed per sample as the square root of Simpson's diversity index over productive rearrangements. TCRdb mirrors the immuneACCESS table, restricted to in-frame sequences. Some clones are absent from its copies; in checked studies, under half trace to an unresolved V gene, and the reason for the others is unknown. That table gives V, J and clone size, and the DNA gave D and trimming. This sample holds under 150,000 clones; around 87% were observed only once. The ten top clones hold about 4.3% of the sample.

Points on this clone: Its recognized antigen is unknown. Qualities for individual bases were not recorded, and no much larger clone is one base off.

General findings and caveats noted by the study authors: The quantity of clinical and demographic metadata differed by source and by participant and was supplied without curation.

The sequence came from a woman aged 40 to 50 with acute or convalescent COVID-19. The chain is assembled from TRBV9 and TRBJ1-2; the junction holds 10 bases that match TRBD1. Sequenced sample: peripheral blood. DNA sequence: TGTGCCAGCAGCACCCCATGGACAGGGGGAGATGGCTACACCTTC. Its translation reads: CASSTPWTGGDGYTF.